The 23 T cell receptor beta chains reported below all come from one sample, sequenced in a study of blood T cell repertoires in COVID-19 (dated by TCRdb to the early 2020s). The library was produced with the immunoSEQ multiplex PCR assay. In its TCRdb copy, this immuneACCESS table keeps in-frame sequences only and misses some clones. Where compared with another copy, unresolved V genes explain less than half of these, and the others have no known cause. Across this sample there are 200,000 to 250,000 clones, with around 80% seen only once. The ten largest account for 10% of the sample. Sample: peripheral blood. All receptors derive from a woman of 80 years or more with acute or convalescent COVID-19.

In its sample, this clone was seen a few times. This chain connects TRBV7-9 to TRBJ2-3, with 12 bases aligning to TRBD1. The germline V gene has CDR1 SEHNR and CDR2 FQNEAQ (reference sequence). V lost 5 bases to trimming and J lost 5 bases; unmatched junction nucleotides: 8. The CDR3 totals 16 residues. CDR3 coding DNA: TGTGCCAGCAGCGACCGGGACAGGGGGCGAGGAGATACGCAGTATTTT. Translating it yields CASSDRDRGRGDTQYF.

This clone was seen only a few times. Written as DNA, the CDR3 is TGTGCCAGTACCACAACCTTTGGGGGGATGAACGGCTACACCTTC. It is translated as CASTTTFGGMNGYTF. The chain joins TRBV19 to TRBJ1-2; D possibly corresponds to TRBD1 (5 bases). Germline V gene sequence: CDR1 LNHDA, CDR2 SQIVND (reference sequence). The length of the CDR3 is 15 residues. Trimming removed 7 bases at V and 8 bases at J, with 23 bases between.

This chain links TRBV6-4 with TRBJ1-1, with a weak D call TRBD1 (5 bases). The CDR3 is 12 amino acids. V was cut by 2 bases and J by 7 bases, with 8 bases left in between. Germline V CDR1 and CDR2: MRHNA, SNTAGT. The CDR3, as DNA: TGTGCCAGCAGTGACCGGCAGGGTGAAGCTTTCTTT. It yields the protein CASSDRQGEAFF.

The gene calls are TRBV27 and TRBJ1-5, with 7 bases aligning to TRBD1. CDR1 is MNHEY, CDR2 SMNVEV, per germline (reference sequence). J lost 7 bases, V lost 5 bases, and 8 bases had no gene match. This CDR3 is built from 14 residues. CDR3 loop: CASSGSIRGQPQHF. Here the CDR3 DNA reads TGTGCCAGCAGTGGCTCTATCAGGGGGCAGCCCCAGCATTTT.

The gene calls are TRBV28 and TRBJ2-2, with 15 bases aligning to TRBD2. The CDR3 contains 14 residues. Trimming cost V 8 bases and J 5 bases; bases outside gene matches: 0. Per the germline V gene, CDR1 is MDHEN and CDR2 is SYDVKM. This CDR3 reads CASGLAGGTGELFF. CDR3 nucleotide sequence: TGTGCCAGCGGACTAGCGGGAGGGACCGGGGAGCTGTTTTTT. The full variable domain, with the rest looked up from reference TRBV28 and TRBJ2-2, is DVKVTQSSRYLVKRTGEKVFLECVQDMDHENMFWYRQDPGLGLRLIYFSYDVKMKEKGDIPEGYSVSREKKERFSLILESASTNQTSMYLCASGLAGGTGELFFGEGSRLTVL.

This clone was picked up one time. The CDR3 coding sequence is TGTGCCAGCAGCTTGGTGCCGCAGAACTCCTACGAGCAGTACTTC. Translation: CASSLVPQNSYEQYF. The chain is built from TRBV5-4 and TRBJ2-7; D is unresolved. The CDR3 runs to 15 residues. Trimming took 0 bases from V and 0 from J, leaving 10 bases between them. From germline, CDR1 is SGHNT and CDR2 YYREEE (reference sequence). The whole variable domain, remainder taken from reference TRBV5-4 and TRBJ2-7, is ETGVTQSPTHLIKTRGQQVTLRCSSQSGHNTVSWYQQALGQGPQFIFQYYREEENGRGNFPPRFSGLQFPNYSSELNVNALELDDSALYLCASSLVPQNSYEQYFGPGTRLTVT.

This clone was recorded a few times. The chain couples TRBV12-3 or TRBV12-4 to TRBJ1-2; D unclear. The germline V and J ends were trimmed by 3 bases and 8 bases, with 13 bases remaining between them. The CDR3 consists of 13 residues. Written as DNA, the CDR3 is TGTGCCAGCAGTTTCGGAGGAGGACGGGGCTACACCTTC. As protein: CASSFGGGRGYTF.

The gene calls are TRBV7-8 and TRBJ2-1; no clear D. The CDR3 runs 15 residues. CDR1 and CDR2 from the germline V gene are SGHVS and FQNEAQ. Between the trimmed V and J ends, which lost 1 base and 1 base, there was a span of 8 bases. The CDR3 reads CASSLVLQSYNEQFF. CDR3 bases: TGTGCCAGCAGCTTAGTCCTCCAGTCCTACAATGAGCAGTTCTTC. The full variable domain, rest sourced from reference TRBV7-8 and TRBJ2-1, is GAGVSQSPRYKVAKRGQDVALRCDPISGHVSLFWYQQALGQGPEFLTYFQNEAQLDKSGLPSDRFFAERPEGSVSTLKIQRTQQEDSAVYLCASSLVLQSYNEQFFGPGTRLTVL.

The chain joins TRBV30 to TRBJ1-2, with D possibly TRBD1 on 6 matching bases. CDR1 GTSNPN and CDR2 SVGIG come from the germline V gene (reference sequence). The CDR3 has 13 residues. V gave up 3 bases and J gave up 6 bases, with 14 bases separating them. In DNA, the CDR3 is TGTGCCTGGAGCCCGGGACATTCGGATGGCTACACCTTC. Translation gives CAWSPGHSDGYTF.

The J gene is TRBJ2-2, the V gene TRBV10-2; TRBD1 matches at 12 bases. V trimming: 8 bases; J trimming: 3 bases; junction bases outside the gene matches: 4. The germline V gene encodes CDR1 WSHSY and CDR2 SAAADI. This CDR3 is 15 amino acids long. The CDR3 DNA is TGCGCCAGCCGGGACAGGGGGCGCGACACCGGGGAGCTGTTTTTT. It encodes CASRDRGRDTGELFF.

The chain uses TRBV19 and TRBJ1-1, with a tentative D call TRBD1 (5 bases). V was cut by 3 bases and J by 1 base, with 9 bases left in between. Looked up from germline, CDR1 is LNHDA and CDR2 is SQIVND (reference sequence). The CDR3 contains 14 residues. The CDR3 sequence is CASSMGLPNTEAFF. CDR3 DNA: TGTGCCAGTAGTATGGGACTGCCGAACACTGAAGCTTTCTTT.

The sample holds a few counts of this clone. CDR3 coding DNA: TGTGCCAGCAGCCGCCCCGGACAGGGCGGCACTGAAGCTTTCTTT. Its translation is CASSRPGQGGTEAFF. The genes are TRBV7-2 and TRBJ1-1; 8 nucleotides line up with TRBD1. Germline values: CDR1 SGHTA, CDR2 FQGNSA. With V trimmed by 5 bases and J by 4 bases, 9 bases remained unmatched. This CDR3 contains 15 residues.

This clone was picked up one time. The chain has TRBV5-4 and TRBJ2-7; D remains ambiguous. Per germline, CDR1 SGHNT and CDR2 YYREEE (reference sequence). With 1 base removed from V and 5 bases from J, the gap between germline ends came to 19 bases. This CDR3 contains 16 residues. The DNA for the CDR3 is TGTGCCAGCAGCTTGCGGTATAGTACCTCCTCTAACGAGCAGTACTTC. Its translation is CASSLRYSTSSNEQYF.

This clone came up a few times. The chain links TRBV2 to TRBJ2-7, with TRBD1 identical over 9 bases. V was pared by 9 bases and J by 6 bases, with 9 bases of the junction left unmatched. This CDR3 comprises 13 residues. Germline V gene lookup returns CDR1 SNHLY and CDR2 FYNNEI. CDR3 sequence (DNA): TGTGCCAGAGGGAGCGGGACAGGGAGCGAGCAGTACTTC. This translates into CARGSGTGSEQYF.

The rearrangement uses TRBV7-2 and TRBJ1-1; D ambiguous. This CDR3 is 13 amino acids long. The ends were cut back, 3 bases at V and 3 bases at J, with 8 bases in the middle. Germline values: CDR1 SGHTA, CDR2 FQGNSA. The CDR3: CASSFSGHTEAFF. CDR3 nucleotide sequence: TGTGCCAGCAGCTTCAGCGGCCACACTGAAGCTTTCTTT.

V is TRBV11-3 and J is TRBJ2-5; possibly TRBD1 for D (5 bases). From germline, CDR1 is SGHNT and CDR2 YENEEA. This CDR3 is 13 amino acids long. V dropped 5 bases and J dropped 2 bases, with 9 bases sitting between them. CDR3 sequence: CASSMAGQETQYF. In nucleotides, the CDR3 is TGTGCCAGCAGCATGGCAGGGCAAGAGACCCAGTACTTC.

V gene TRBV4-2 combines with J gene TRBJ2-4; tentatively, D is TRBD1 (5 bases). Trimming took 0 bases from V and 6 from J, leaving 12 bases between them. Germline V gene lookup returns CDR1 LGHNA and CDR2 YNFKEQ. This CDR3 comprises 15 residues. The CDR3 protein is CASSQDSGSGNIQYF. The CDR3 DNA follows: TGTGCCAGCAGCCAAGATTCAGGGTCGGGAAACATTCAGTACTTC.

V gene TRBV4-3 combines with J gene TRBJ2-5; 7 positions match TRBD1. J gave up 5 bases and V 4 bases, and 10 bases lay outside the gene matches. The CDR3 has 15 amino acids. CDR1 is LGHNA, CDR2 YSLEER, per germline. CDR3 nucleotides: TGCGCCAGCAGCCCTGTTGTAGGGGGCGTCGAGACCCAGTACTTC. This gives the protein CASSPVVGGVETQYF.

This chain uses TRBV5-4 with TRBJ1-4; TRBD1 matches at 8 bases. In germline, CDR1 is SGHNT, CDR2 YYREEE (reference sequence). There are 15 residues in the CDR3. V trimming: 0 bases; J trimming: 7 bases; junction bases outside the gene matches: 5. The CDR3 loop is CASSLAGGILEKLFF. The CDR3 DNA follows: TGTGCCAGCAGCTTGGCAGGGGGCATACTTGAAAAACTGTTTTTT.

The chain uses TRBV3-1 (or the pseudogene TRBV3-2) and TRBJ2-7; D possibly corresponds to TRBD2 (7 bases). The V end was cut by 4 bases, the J end by 5 bases, with 24 bases between. The germline V gene encodes CDR1 LGHDT and CDR2 YNNKEL (reference sequence). The CDR3 has 17 residues. Here the CDR3 DNA reads TGTGCCAGCAGCCCCGGACGCGTGGGGGGGCGATCGCACGAGCAGTACTTC. Amino acids: CASSPGRVGGRSHEQYF.

The V gene is TRBV9, the J gene TRBJ1-3; 9 nucleotides agree with TRBD1. V gave up 2 bases and J gave up 4 bases; unmatched junction bases: 7. Germline CDR1 reads SGDLS; CDR2 reads YYNGEE. CDR3 length: 16 residues. The CDR3 DNA sequence: TGTGCCAGCAGCGTTGGGACAGGGATTTCCGGAAACACCATATATTTT. Protein sequence: CASSVGTGISGNTIYF.

The rearrangement uses TRBV30 and TRBJ2-1, with TRBD2 matching over 9 bases. With V trimmed by 0 bases and J by 8 bases, 11 bases remained unmatched. CDR3 length: 16 amino acids. Germline V gene lookup returns CDR1 GTSNPN and CDR2 SVGIG (reference sequence). The CDR3 here is CAWSVPRGRGGYEQFF. The DNA of the CDR3 is TGTGCCTGGAGTGTTCCTCGGGGGCGGGGGGGCTATGAGCAGTTCTTC.

This clone turned up a few times. This sequence joins TRBV7-2 and TRBJ2-7; the D gene is possibly TRBD2 (5 bases). V lost 1 base to trimming and J lost 3 bases, with 7 bases between them. There are 13 residues in the CDR3. The germline CDR1 and CDR2 sequences are SGHTA and FQGNSA. CDR3 protein: CASSLEEGYEQYF. The CDR3 DNA is TGTGCCAGCAGCTTAGAAGAGGGCTACGAGCAGTACTTC.